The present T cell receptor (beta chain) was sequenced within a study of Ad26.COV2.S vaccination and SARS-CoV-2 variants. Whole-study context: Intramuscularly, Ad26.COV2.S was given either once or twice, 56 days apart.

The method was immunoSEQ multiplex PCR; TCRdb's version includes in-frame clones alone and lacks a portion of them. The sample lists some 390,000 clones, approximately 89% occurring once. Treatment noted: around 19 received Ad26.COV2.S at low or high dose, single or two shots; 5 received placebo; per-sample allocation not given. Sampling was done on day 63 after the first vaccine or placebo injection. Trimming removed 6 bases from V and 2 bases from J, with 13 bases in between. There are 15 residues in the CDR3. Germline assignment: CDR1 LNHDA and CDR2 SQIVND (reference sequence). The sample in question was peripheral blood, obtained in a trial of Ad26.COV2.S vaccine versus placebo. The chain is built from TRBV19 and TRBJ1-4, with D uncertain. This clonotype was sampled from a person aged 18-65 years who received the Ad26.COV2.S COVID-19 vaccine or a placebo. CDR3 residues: CASRVLGATNEKLFF. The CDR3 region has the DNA TGTGCCAGTAGGGTGTTGGGAGCCACTAATGAAAAACTGTTTTTT.